This T cell receptor beta chain was sequenced in a study of T cells in Graves' hyperthyroidism and ophthalmopathy. Study-wide points: The model predicted ophthalmopathy a median roughly 6.5 months before onset. Most expanded thyroid clonotypes above 0.001 also appeared in blood.

This clonotype has ten or more counts. Its antigen is not identified. With duration under 3 months, ophthalmopathy was active: Clinical Activity Score at least 3, NOSPECS at least 4. TCR beta CDR3 regions were amplified from RNA transcripts. The HTBI primer set drove a first-round RT-PCR of the TCR CDR3. TCRdb fed the multiplex PCR reads into MiXCR, producing one record per CDR3 protein. The data hold fewer than 250,000 distinct CDR3 sequences, with 15% to 20% observed a single time. Germline CDR1 reads SGHRS; CDR2 reads YFSETQ. V was pared by 3 bases and J by 2 bases, with 15 bases between. This CDR3 contains 15 residues.

This TCR was recovered from a woman in her late teens or twenties with Graves' ophthalmopathy. The chain joins TRBV5-1 to TRBJ2-7; unclear D gene. Input material: blood. CDR3 DNA sequence: TGCGCCAGCAGCTGGACGGGCTCAGGAACCTACGAGCAGTACTTC. Translation: CASSWTGSGTYEQYF. The full variable domain, with the rest looked up from reference TRBV5-1 and TRBJ2-7, is KAGVTQTPRYLIKTRGQQVTLSCSPISGHRSVSWYQQTPGQGLQFLFEYFSETQRNKGNFPGRFSGRQFSNSRSEMNVSTLELGDSALYLCASSWTGSGTYEQYFGPGTRLTVT.